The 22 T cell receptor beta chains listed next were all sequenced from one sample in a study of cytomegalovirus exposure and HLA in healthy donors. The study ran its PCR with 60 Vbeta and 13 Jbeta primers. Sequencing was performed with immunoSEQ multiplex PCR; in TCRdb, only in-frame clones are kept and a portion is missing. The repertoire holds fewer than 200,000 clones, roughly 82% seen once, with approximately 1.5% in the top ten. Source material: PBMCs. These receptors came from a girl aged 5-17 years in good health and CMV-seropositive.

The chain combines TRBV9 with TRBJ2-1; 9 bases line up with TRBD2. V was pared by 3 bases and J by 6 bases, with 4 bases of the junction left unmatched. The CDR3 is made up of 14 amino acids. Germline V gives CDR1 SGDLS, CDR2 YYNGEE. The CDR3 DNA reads TGTGCCAGCAGCGAAGAGGGACTAGCCAATGAGCAGTTCTTC. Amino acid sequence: CASSEEGLANEQFF.

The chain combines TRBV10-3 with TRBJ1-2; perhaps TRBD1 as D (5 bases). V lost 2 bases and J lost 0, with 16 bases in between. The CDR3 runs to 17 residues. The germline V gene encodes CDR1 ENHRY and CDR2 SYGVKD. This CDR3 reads CAISEGSEGSANYGYTF. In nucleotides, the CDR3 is TGTGCCATCAGTGAGGGGTCGGAGGGGTCGGCTAACTATGGCTACACCTTC.

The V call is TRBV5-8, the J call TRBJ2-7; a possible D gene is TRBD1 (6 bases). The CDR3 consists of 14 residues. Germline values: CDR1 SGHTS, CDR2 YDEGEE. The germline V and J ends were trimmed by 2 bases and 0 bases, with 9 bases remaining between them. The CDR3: CASSFRTDSYEQYF. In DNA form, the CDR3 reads TGTGCCAGCAGCTTCCGGACAGACTCCTACGAGCAGTACTTC.

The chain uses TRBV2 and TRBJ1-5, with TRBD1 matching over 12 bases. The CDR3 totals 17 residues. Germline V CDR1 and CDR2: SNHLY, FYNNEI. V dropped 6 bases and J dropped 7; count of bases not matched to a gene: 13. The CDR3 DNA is TGTGCCAGCAGCGTAGAGCCGGGACAGGGGGCCGGCCAGCCCCAGCATTTT. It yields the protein CASSVEPGQGAGQPQHF.

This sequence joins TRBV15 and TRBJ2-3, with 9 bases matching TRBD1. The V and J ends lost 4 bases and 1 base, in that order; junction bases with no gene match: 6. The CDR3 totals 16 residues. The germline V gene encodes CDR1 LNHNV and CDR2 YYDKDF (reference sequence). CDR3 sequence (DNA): TGTGCCACCAGCAAACAGACAGGGGGGGGCACAGATACGCAGTATTTT. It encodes CATSKQTGGGTDTQYF.

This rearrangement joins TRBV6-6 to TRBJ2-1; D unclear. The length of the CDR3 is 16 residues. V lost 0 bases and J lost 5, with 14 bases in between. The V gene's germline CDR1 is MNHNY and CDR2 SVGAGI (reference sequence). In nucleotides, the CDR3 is TGTGCCAGCAGTTACTCAAGTTTGACACTGCACAATGAGCAGTTCTTC. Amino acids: CASSYSSLTLHNEQFF.

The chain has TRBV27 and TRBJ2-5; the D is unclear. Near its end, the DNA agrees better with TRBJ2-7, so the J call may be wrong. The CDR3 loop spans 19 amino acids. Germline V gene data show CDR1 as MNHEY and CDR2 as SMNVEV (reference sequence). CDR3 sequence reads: CASASFERLIRSPLYEQYF. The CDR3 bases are TGTGCCAGCGCGTCGTTCGAGCGATTAATTCGTTCCCCCCTCTACGAGCAGTACTTC.

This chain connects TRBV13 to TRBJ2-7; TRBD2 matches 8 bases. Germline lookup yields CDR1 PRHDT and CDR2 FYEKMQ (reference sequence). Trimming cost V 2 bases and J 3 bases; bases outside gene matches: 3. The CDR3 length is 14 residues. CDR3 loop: CASSLSLAGYEQYF. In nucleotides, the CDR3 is TGTGCCAGCAGCTTATCCCTAGCGGGCTACGAGCAGTACTTC.

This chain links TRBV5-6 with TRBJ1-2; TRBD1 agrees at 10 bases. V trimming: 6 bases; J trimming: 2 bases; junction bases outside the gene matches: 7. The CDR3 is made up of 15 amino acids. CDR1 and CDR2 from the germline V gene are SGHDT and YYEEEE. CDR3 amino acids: CASIKTGGENYGYTF. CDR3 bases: TGTGCCAGCATCAAGACAGGGGGCGAAAACTATGGCTACACCTTC. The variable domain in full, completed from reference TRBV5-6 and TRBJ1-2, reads DAGVTQSPTHLIKTRGQQVTLRCSPKSGHDTVSWYQQALGQGPQFIFQYYEEEERQRGNFPDRFSGHQFPNYSSELNVNALLLGDSALYLCASIKTGGENYGYTFGSGTRLTVV.

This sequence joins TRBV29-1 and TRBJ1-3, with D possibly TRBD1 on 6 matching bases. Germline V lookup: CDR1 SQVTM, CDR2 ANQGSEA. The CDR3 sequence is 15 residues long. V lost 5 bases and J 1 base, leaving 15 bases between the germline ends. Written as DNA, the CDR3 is TGCAGCGTTCTCGGGGGGGCGAGGTCTGGAAACACCATATATTTT. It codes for CSVLGGARSGNTIYF. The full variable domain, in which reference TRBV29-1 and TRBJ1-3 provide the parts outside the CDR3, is SAVISQKPSRDICQRGTSLTIQCQVDSQVTMMFWYRQQPGQSLTLIATANQGSEATYESGFVIDKFPISRPNLTFSTLTVSNMSPEDSSIYLCSVLGGARSGNTIYFGEGSWLTVV.

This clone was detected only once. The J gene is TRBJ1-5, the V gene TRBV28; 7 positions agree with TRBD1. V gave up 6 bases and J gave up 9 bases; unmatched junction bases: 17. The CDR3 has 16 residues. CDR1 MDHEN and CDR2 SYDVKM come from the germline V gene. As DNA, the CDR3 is TGTGCCAGCAGCCAACGACAGGGCCAAGGGGAGCGGCCCCAGCATTTT. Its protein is CASSQRQGQGERPQHF.

CDR3 DNA sequence: TGTGCCAGCAGCTTAACCCCGACAGGGGCTGGGGCCAACGTCCTGACTTTC. Amino acids: CASSLTPTGAGANVLTF. This chain links TRBV7-3 with TRBJ2-6; 8 nucleotides agree with TRBD1. Per the germline V gene, CDR1 is SGHTA and CDR2 is FQGTGA. V lost 0 bases, J lost 2 bases, and 3 bases stayed unmatched. The CDR3 runs 17 residues.

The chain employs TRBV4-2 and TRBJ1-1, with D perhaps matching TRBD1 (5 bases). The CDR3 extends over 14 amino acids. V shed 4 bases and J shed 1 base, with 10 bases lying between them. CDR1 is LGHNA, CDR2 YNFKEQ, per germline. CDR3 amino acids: CASSPEGQNTEAFF. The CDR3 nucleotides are TGTGCCAGCAGCCCCGAAGGACAGAACACTGAAGCTTTCTTT.

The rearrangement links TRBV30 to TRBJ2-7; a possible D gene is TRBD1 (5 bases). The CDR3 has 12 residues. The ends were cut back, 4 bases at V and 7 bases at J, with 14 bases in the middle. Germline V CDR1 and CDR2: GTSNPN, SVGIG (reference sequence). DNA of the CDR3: TGTGCCTGGAAGGGGATCTCCGTGGAGCAGTACTTC. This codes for CAWKGISVEQYF. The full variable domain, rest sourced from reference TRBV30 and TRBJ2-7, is SQTIHQWPATLVQPVGSPLSLECTVEGTSNPNLYWYRQAAGRGLQLLFYSVGIGQISSEVPQNLSASRPQDRQFILSSKKLLLSDSGFYLCAWKGISVEQYFGPGTRLTVT.

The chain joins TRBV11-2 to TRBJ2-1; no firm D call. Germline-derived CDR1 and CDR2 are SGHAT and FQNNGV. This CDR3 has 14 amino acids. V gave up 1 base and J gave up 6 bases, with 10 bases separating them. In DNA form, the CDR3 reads TGTGCCAGCAGCTTAGGTTTGTCCGTCAATGAGCAGTTCTTC. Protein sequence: CASSLGLSVNEQFF.

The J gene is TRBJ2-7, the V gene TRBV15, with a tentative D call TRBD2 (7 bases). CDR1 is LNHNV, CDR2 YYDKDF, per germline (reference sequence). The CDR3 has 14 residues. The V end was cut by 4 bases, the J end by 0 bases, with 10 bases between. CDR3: CATSNAGASYEQYF. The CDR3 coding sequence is TGTGCCACCAGCAATGCGGGGGCCTCCTACGAGCAGTACTTC.

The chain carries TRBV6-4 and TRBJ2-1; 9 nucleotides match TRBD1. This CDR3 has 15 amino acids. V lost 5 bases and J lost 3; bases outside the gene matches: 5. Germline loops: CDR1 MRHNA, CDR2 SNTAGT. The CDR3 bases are TGTGCCAGCAGTCCGACAGGGGGGGACTACAATGAGCAGTTCTTC. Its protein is CASSPTGGDYNEQFF.

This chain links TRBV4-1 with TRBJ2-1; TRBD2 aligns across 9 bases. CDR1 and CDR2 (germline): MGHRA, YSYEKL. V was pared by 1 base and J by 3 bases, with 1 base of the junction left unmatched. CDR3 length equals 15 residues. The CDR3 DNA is TGCGCCAGCAGCCAAGGGCGGGAGGGCTACAATGAGCAGTTCTTC. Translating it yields CASSQGREGYNEQFF.

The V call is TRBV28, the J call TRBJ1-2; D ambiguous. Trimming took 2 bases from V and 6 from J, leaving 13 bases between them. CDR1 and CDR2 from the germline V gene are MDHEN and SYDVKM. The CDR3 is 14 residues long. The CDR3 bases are TGTGCCAGCAGTTTACGTGGGCGCTTCGATGGCTACACCTTC. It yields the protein CASSLRGRFDGYTF.

The CDR3 DNA reads as TGTGCCACCGTCTCGGGAGGGACCTACAATGAGCAGTTCTTC. Protein: CATVSGGTYNEQFF. The chain uses TRBV15 and TRBJ2-1; 8 bases fit TRBD2. This CDR3 is 14 amino acids long. Trimming removed 8 bases from V and 2 bases from J; junction bases left unmatched: 5. The V gene's germline CDR1 is LNHNV and CDR2 YYDKDF (reference sequence).

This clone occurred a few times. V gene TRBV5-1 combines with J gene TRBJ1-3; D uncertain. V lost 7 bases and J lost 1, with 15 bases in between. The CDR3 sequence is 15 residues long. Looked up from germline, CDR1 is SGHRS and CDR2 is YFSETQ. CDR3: CASAVMTASGNTIYF. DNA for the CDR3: TGCGCCAGCGCGGTTATGACGGCATCTGGAAACACCATATATTTT.

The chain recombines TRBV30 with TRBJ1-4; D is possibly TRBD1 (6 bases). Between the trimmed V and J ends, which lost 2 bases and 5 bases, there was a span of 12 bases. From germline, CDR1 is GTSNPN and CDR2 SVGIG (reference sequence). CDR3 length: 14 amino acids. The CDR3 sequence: CAWSRQVVNEKLFF. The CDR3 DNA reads TGTGCCTGGAGTCGACAGGTGGTCAATGAAAAACTGTTTTTT.